This is a list of T cell receptor beta chains from one sample in a study of immune evolution from preneoplasia to lung adenocarcinoma. The protocol was immunoSEQ multiplex PCR, while the TCRdb copy is restricted to in-frame clones and leaves out a portion. The sample holds some 5,800 clones, roughly three quarters seen once. The sequenced sample consisted of FFPE adjacent normal lung tissue. These TCRs come from a person between 60 and 80 years old with lung adenocarcinoma. The CDR3 runs from the conserved cysteine through the conserved F or W. The D gene is left open where the match is weak. Only part of the rows carry a size: once, few, many, or a class if the clone is expanded.

J gene,D gene,V gene,clone size,CDR3 DNA,CDR3 protein
TRBJ2-2,TRBD1,TRBV5-1,.,TGCGCCAGCAGCTTTCGACAGGGGGCTGGCGGGGAGCTGTTTTTT,CASSFRQGAGGELFF
TRBJ2-7,TRBD1,TRBV6-5,once,TGTGCCAGCAGCCTACTGGGACAGACCTACGAGCAGTACTTC,CASSLLGQTYEQYF
TRBJ2-2,.,TRBV6-4,.,TGTGCCAGCAGTGAATTGGGGGCCGGGGAGCTGTTTTTT,CASSELGAGELFF
TRBJ2-7,TRBD1,TRBV2,.,TGTGCCAGCAGTGATATCGGGACAGGGTTCTACGAGCAGTACTTC,CASSDIGTGFYEQYF
TRBJ2-2,TRBD1,TRBV5-4,few,TGTGCCAGCAGCTACGGACAGGGGGCGCAGCCCGGGGAGCTGTTTTTT,CASSYGQGAQPGELFF
TRBJ1-5,TRBD1,TRBV6-1,.,TGTGCCAGCAGTGGGCAGGGGGGCCAGCCCCAGCATTTT,CASSGQGGQPQHF
TRBJ2-1,.,TRBV11-3,.,TGTGCCAGCAGCTCGAGGGACGGACACAATGAGCAGTTCTTC,CASSSRDGHNEQFF
TRBJ2-1,.,TRBV9,.,TGTGCCAGCAGCTTCCTGGGGGACTCGATCTACAATGAGCAGTTCTTC,CASSFLGDSIYNEQFF
TRBJ1-1,.,TRBV7-7,.,TGTGCTAGCAGTCAACAGGTGAACACTGAAGCTTTCTTT,CASSQQVNTEAFF
TRBJ2-7,.,TRBV28,.,TGTGCCAGCAGTTTAAACCGAGGCATCTACGAGCAGTACTTC,CASSLNRGIYEQYF
TRBJ2-7,TRBD1,TRBV28,once,TGTGCCAGCAGTTCACAAGGACAGGGGGGTGACGAGCAGTACTTC,CASSSQGQGGDEQYF
TRBJ1-1,TRBD1,TRBV10-2,.,TGCGCCAGCAGTGAGGACAGGGCAGATGAAGCTTTCTTT,CASSEDRADEAFF
TRBJ2-1,.,TRBV5-1,few,TGCGCCAGCAGCTTGGACGCACAGGGAATGAGGCAGTTCTTC,CASSLDAQGMRQFF
TRBJ2-2,.,TRBV1,.,TGCACCAGCAGCCAATATCCACAGAGGGATACCAACACCGGGGAGCTGTTTTTT,CTSSQYPQRDTNTGELFF
TRBJ1-5,.,TRBV28,.,TGTGCCAGCACCTTCGGAGGAGGTGCGGTCGGACAGCCCCAGCATTTT,CASTFGGGAVGQPQHF
TRBJ2-2,TRBD1,TRBV7-9,.,TGTGCCAGCAGTAAATTGATAGAGACAGGGGGTACCGGGGAGCTGTTTTTT,CASSKLIETGGTGELFF
TRBJ2-5,.,TRBV30,.,TGTGCCTGGAGTCAGACAGGCGGAGAGACCCAGTACTTC,CAWSQTGGETQYF
TRBJ1-2,.,TRBV4-1,.,TGCGCCAGCAGCTTTAGAGAGAACCGAAAGACCTATGGCTACACCTTC,CASSFRENRKTYGYTF
TRBJ2-5,TRBD2,TRBV30,.,TGTGCCTGGAGCCTAGAGGCGGGAGGCCAGTACTTC,CAWSLEAGGQYF
TRBJ2-7,TRBD1,TRBV27,.,TGTGCCAGCAGTAAAACCGGGCGGGGACAGGGGAACTACGAGCAGTACTTC,CASSKTGRGQGNYEQYF
TRBJ1-2,.,TRBV28,.,TGTGCCAGCAGTTTAAGCTGGGGCACGAGGTATGGCTACACCTTC,CASSLSWGTRYGYTF
TRBJ1-6,TRBD1,TRBV10-3,.,TGTGCCATCAGTGAGGCAGGGGGCAGAGGGAATTCACCCCTCCACTTT,CAISEAGGRGNSPLHF
TRBJ2-7,.,TRBV28,.,TGTGCCAGCAGCTCCCCAGGGGACCAAGAGCAGTACTTC,CASSSPGDQEQYF
TRBJ1-6,.,TRBV7-2,.,TGTGCCAGCAGCCAATCTTTGACGGACAGACATTCACCCCTCCACTTT,CASSQSLTDRHSPLHF
TRBJ2-7,.,TRBV5-6,once,TGTGCCAGCAGCCGACAGTTCTCCTACGAGCAGTACTTC,CASSRQFSYEQYF
TRBJ2-5,.,TRBV5-1,.,TGCGCCAGCTCCAGAAAGGACTCTGGGACCCAGTACTTC,CASSRKDSGTQYF
TRBJ2-1,TRBD1,TRBV9,.,TGTGCCAGCAGCGTAGGGACAGGGGGACATGAGCAGTTCTTC,CASSVGTGGHEQFF
TRBJ2-1,.,TRBV7-6,few,TGTGCCAGCAGCGACTCAGCCGGGACCCACAATGAGCAGTTCTTC,CASSDSAGTHNEQFF
TRBJ1-1,.,TRBV7-3,.,TGTGCCAGCAGCCTAGGGACGGCGACTGAAGCTTTCTTT,CASSLGTATEAFF
TRBJ1-1,TRBD1,TRBV29-1,.,TGCAGCGTTGGGGATTACAGGGGGCAGAACACTGAAGCTTTCTTT,CSVGDYRGQNTEAFF
TRBJ1-4,TRBD1,TRBV6-1,.,TGTGCCAGCAGAGACAGGGGGCACGAAAAACTGTTTTTT,CASRDRGHEKLFF
TRBJ2-7,TRBD2,TRBV28,.,TGTGCCAGCAACGTAGCGGGGGGCAACTACGAGCAGTACTTC,CASNVAGGNYEQYF
TRBJ2-7,TRBD1,TRBV6-5,.,TGTGCCAGCAAAGACGGGACAGGGTACTACGAAGAGCAGTACTTC,CASKDGTGYYEEQYF
TRBJ2-1,TRBD2,TRBV7-2,.,TGTGCCACCTCGACTAGCGACTACAATGAGCAGTTCTTC,CATSTSDYNEQFF
TRBJ2-5,TRBD2,TRBV30,.,TGTGCCTGGAGGCAAGCGGGGGGGCGAGAGACCCAGTACTTC,CAWRQAGGRETQYF
TRBJ1-1,.,TRBV19,.,TGTGCCAGTAGTATCCCACGGGGAACTGAAGCTTTCTTT,CASSIPRGTEAFF
TRBJ1-6,.,TRBV6-1,once,TGTGCCAGCAGTGAAGTAGGGGGGGGTGGTTCACCCCTCCACTTT,CASSEVGGGGSPLHF
TRBJ2-3,TRBD2,TRBV28,.,TGTGCCAGCAGGGGACGGCTAGCGGGAGGGCCAGATACGCAGTATTTT,CASRGRLAGGPDTQYF
TRBJ2-6,.,TRBV4-3,.,TGCGCCAGCAGCCAAGAACTTCCCAGCTCTGGGGCCAACGTCCTGACTTTC,CASSQELPSSGANVLTF
TRBJ2-6,.,TRBV29-1,.,TGCAGCGTTATAGTTAGCATACAAAGTCGGGCCAACGTCCTGACTTTC,CSVIVSIQSRANVLTF
TRBJ2-5,.,TRBV28,.,TGTGCCAGCAGCGTCCGGGAGACCCAGTACTTC,CASSVRETQYF
TRBJ2-2,.,TRBV25-1,few,TGTGCCAGCAGTGACCTGGGGAAGACGAACACCGGGGAGCTGTTTTTT,CASSDLGKTNTGELFF
TRBJ2-3,TRBD2,TRBV27,few,TGTGCCAGCAGTGAATTTCGGGGGGGCCACTTAGATACGCAGTATTTT,CASSEFRGGHLDTQYF
TRBJ2-1,TRBD1,TRBV11-3,hyperexpanded,TGTGCCAGCAGCTCCCGGACAGGTTGGCCAAGAGAGCAGTTCTTC,CASSSRTGWPREQFF
TRBJ1-3,.,TRBV20-1,.,TGCAGTGCTTTGTCTGGAAACACCATATATTTT,CSALSGNTIYF
TRBJ2-1,TRBD1,TRBV7-3,.,TGTGCCAGCAGCTTAATAGGGACAGGGGACAATGAGCAGTTCTTC,CASSLIGTGDNEQFF
TRBJ2-1,TRBD2,TRBV7-8,.,TGTGCCAGCAGCTTAACTCAGCGGGAGCGGGATGAGCAGTTCTTC,CASSLTQRERDEQFF
TRBJ2-7,TRBD1,TRBV27,.,TGTGCCAGCAGTATCAGGGGGCAGTCAGGCTACGAGCAGTACTTC,CASSIRGQSGYEQYF
TRBJ2-5,TRBD2,TRBV4-1,.,TGCGCCAGCAGCCAAGCTAGCGGGGCCCAGCAAGAGACCCAGTACTTC,CASSQASGAQQETQYF
TRBJ1-1,.,TRBV20-1,.,TGCAGTGCGGGGACGAACACTGAAGCTTTCTTT,CSAGTNTEAFF
TRBJ1-1,TRBD1,TRBV30,.,TGTGCCTGGAGTGTACTGGGCAGGGGGTTCGCTGAAGCTTTCTTT,CAWSVLGRGFAEAFF
TRBJ1-6,.,TRBV10-3,.,TGTGCCACAAAGAACCGACCAAGCTCCTATAATTCACCCCTCCACTTT,CATKNRPSSYNSPLHF
TRBJ2-3,.,TRBV7-2,.,TGTGCCAGCAGCTTTTCCGACAGCTACGGCACAGATACGCAGTATTTT,CASSFSDSYGTDTQYF
TRBJ2-1,TRBD1,TRBV28,.,TGTGCCAGCAGTCCCAGGACAGGGGCTGGAGCCTACAATGAGCAGTTCTTC,CASSPRTGAGAYNEQFF
TRBJ2-6,TRBD1,TRBV27,.,TGTGCCAGCAGGGGACAGGGGGCCTCGGGGGCCAACGTCCTGACTTTC,CASRGQGASGANVLTF
TRBJ2-3,.,TRBV6-6,.,TGTGCCAGCACTACGAGAGCATTCACAGATACGCAGTATTTT,CASTTRAFTDTQYF
TRBJ2-5,.,TRBV9,once,TGTGCCAGCAGCGTAGACGGGGGGGACAGGGAGACCCAGTACTTC,CASSVDGGDRETQYF
TRBJ1-4,.,TRBV5-1,.,TGCGCCAGCAGCCCCCGACAAGGAAATAATGAAAAACTGTTTTTT,CASSPRQGNNEKLFF
TRBJ1-5,TRBD1,TRBV5-5,few,TGTGCCAGCAGCTTCCAGGGGGATCAGCCCCAGCATTTT,CASSFQGDQPQHF
TRBJ1-4,TRBD1,TRBV29-1,.,TGCAGCGTTAGTGGGGACCTTAGGACAGGGGCTAATGAAAAACTGTTTTTT,CSVSGDLRTGANEKLFF